This passage covers 26 T cell receptor beta chains from one sample sequenced in a study of shared clonotypes between healthy human individuals. The repertoire was sequenced with immunoSEQ multiplex PCR; TCRdb's copy has only in-frame clones and lacks some. Of about 1.5 million clones listed, 95% to 99% are singletons. The material sequenced was naive CD4+ T cells sorted from blood. The subset: CD45RA+ positively selected. Every receptor here comes from a man younger than 45 in good health.

The gene calls are TRBV5-4 and TRBJ2-1, with D uncertain. Germline lookup yields CDR1 SGHNT and CDR2 YYREEE (reference sequence). Trimming removed 5 bases at V and 5 bases at J, with 14 bases between. The CDR3 consists of 14 residues. CDR3 coding DNA: TGTGCCAGCAGGCGACTTAGTTCACACAATGAGCAGTTCTTC. Residues: CASRRLSSHNEQFF.

V is TRBV4-3 and J is TRBJ2-7, with 9 bases that match TRBD1. The V and J ends lost 2 bases and 1 base, in that order; junction bases with no gene match: 18. The CDR3 spans 20 residues. Germline-derived CDR1 and CDR2 are LGHNA and YSLEER. In DNA, the CDR3 is TGCGCCAGCAGCCAACGAATCTTGCATGGACAGGGGACAAGGTCCTACGAGCAGTACTTC. It encodes CASSQRILHGQGTRSYEQYF.

This clone was found once. V and J are TRBV7-2 and TRBJ2-2; 7 bases align to TRBD1. V shed 4 bases and J 3 bases; nucleotides not matched to a gene: 14. Germline V lookup: CDR1 SGHTA, CDR2 FQGNSA. The CDR3 runs 18 residues. The CDR3 DNA reads as TGTGCCAGCAGCTCCCCGTTGGGACAGAGGGGATACACCGGGGAGCTGTTTTTT. Translation: CASSSPLGQRGYTGELFF.

The chain uses TRBV5-1 and TRBJ2-1, with D possibly matching TRBD1 (8 bases). CDR1 and CDR2 from the germline V gene are SGHRS and YFSETQ. Trimming took off 2 bases at V and 6 bases at J, with 15 bases between the two ends. The CDR3 is made up of 15 amino acids. CDR3 sequence: CASSFGQGGLNEQFF. CDR3 in DNA: TGCGCCAGCAGCTTCGGACAGGGAGGGCTCAATGAGCAGTTCTTC.

The chain carries TRBV25-1 and TRBJ1-2; D is ambiguous. The CDR3 extends over 13 amino acids. In germline, CDR1 is MGHDK, CDR2 SYGVNS. Trimming pared 6 bases from V and 4 bases from J, leaving 12 bases between. The CDR3, as DNA: TGTGCCAGCAGCGAACACGGATCCTATGGCTACACCTTC. It is translated as CASSEHGSYGYTF.

The rearrangement links TRBV11-2 to TRBJ2-1; 14 bases line up with TRBD2. Trimming at V came to 5 bases and at J to 8 bases, leaving 11 bases not matched to a gene. This CDR3 spans 17 amino acids. Germline values: CDR1 SGHAT, CDR2 FQNNGV. The CDR3 region is CASSVLPGLAGVDEQFF. The CDR3 DNA reads as TGTGCCAGCAGCGTCCTCCCGGGACTAGCGGGAGTGGATGAGCAGTTCTTC.

The chain has TRBV7-8 and TRBJ2-1; D possibly corresponds to TRBD2 (5 bases). The germline V gene has CDR1 SGHVS and CDR2 FQNEAQ. The V gene lost 0 bases and the J gene lost 5 bases, with 8 bases spanning the gap. The CDR3 covers 14 residues. The CDR3 region is CASSLASANNEQFF. In DNA form, the CDR3 reads TGTGCCAGCAGCTTAGCTAGCGCAAACAATGAGCAGTTCTTC.

The chain combines TRBV2 with TRBJ1-1; tentative D call: TRBD1 (5 bases). The V gene's germline CDR1 is SNHLY and CDR2 FYNNEI. The CDR3 is made up of 14 amino acids. Trimming removed 5 bases from V and 3 bases from J, with 13 bases in between. The DNA of the CDR3 is TGTGCCAGCAGTCAGACCGGAGGGGACACTGAAGCTTTCTTT. Encoded protein: CASSQTGGDTEAFF.

The rearrangement joins TRBV7-6 to TRBJ1-5; D call uncertain. The CDR3 sequence is 13 residues long. Trimming removed 4 bases at V and 5 bases at J, with 9 bases between. The germline CDR1 and CDR2 sequences are SGHVS and FNYEAQ. This CDR3 is CASSSGIDQPQHF. CDR3 coding DNA: TGTGCCAGCAGCTCCGGGATCGATCAGCCCCAGCATTTT. Full variable domain (rest looked up from reference TRBV7-6 and TRBJ1-5): GAGVSQSPRYKVTKRGQDVALRCDPISGHVSLYWYRQALGQGPEFLTYFNYEAQQDKSGLPNDRFSAERPEGSISTLTIQRTEQRDSAMYRCASSSGIDQPQHFGDGTRLSIL.

This clone was recorded once. This chain connects TRBV28 to TRBJ2-7; unclear D gene. The V end was cut by 6 bases, the J end by 4 bases, with 10 bases between. The CDR3 has 12 residues. Germline V gene sequence: CDR1 MDHEN, CDR2 SYDVKM. CDR3 sequence: CASSQDTYEQYF. As DNA, the CDR3 is TGTGCCAGCAGCCAAGACACATACGAGCAGTACTTC.

The gene calls are TRBV11-2 and TRBJ2-4; perhaps TRBD2 as D (6 bases). V was cut by 2 bases and J by 0 bases, with 14 bases left in between. CDR1 is SGHAT and CDR2 is FQNNGV in the germline V gene. The CDR3 is 17 residues long. CDR3 amino acids: CASSLSEAGIAKNIQYF. CDR3 nucleotides: TGTGCCAGCAGCTTATCAGAAGCGGGTATAGCCAAAAACATTCAGTACTTC. The variable domain in full, with the rest retrieved from reference TRBV11-2 and TRBJ2-4, is EAGVAQSPRYKIIEKRQSVAFWCNPISGHATLYWYQQILGQGPKLLIQFQNNGVVDDSQLPKDRFSAERLKGVDSTLKIQPAKLEDSAVYLCASSLSEAGIAKNIQYFGAGTRLSVL.

The CDR3 loop reads CSVGTASVYNEQFF. The CDR3, as DNA: TGCAGCGTTGGAACGGCTAGCGTTTACAATGAGCAGTTCTTC. The rearrangement uses TRBV29-1 and TRBJ2-1; D is perhaps TRBD2 (6 bases). Germline CDR1 SQVTM, CDR2 ANQGSEA. The V end lost 4 bases, the J end lost 4 bases, and 14 bases lay between the germline ends. This CDR3 comprises 14 residues.

The chain recombines TRBV2 with TRBJ2-7, with 10 bases aligning to TRBD2. The CDR3 loop spans 13 amino acids. The V gene end was trimmed by 8 bases and the J gene end by 6 bases; junction bases not matched to a gene: 7. Germline V gene data show CDR1 as SNHLY and CDR2 as FYNNEI. The CDR3 reads CASAAGGRGEQYF. Here the CDR3 DNA reads TGTGCCAGCGCAGCGGGAGGGCGGGGCGAGCAGTACTTC.

V is TRBV5-4 and J is TRBJ1-4; no clear D gene. Trimming stripped 4 bases from V and 8 bases from J, with 9 bases between. This CDR3 is 12 amino acids long. CDR1 is SGHNT and CDR2 is YYREEE in the germline V gene (reference sequence). CDR3: CASSPAREKLFF. Here the CDR3 DNA reads TGTGCCAGCAGCCCCGCCAGGGAAAAACTGTTTTTT. The variable domain in full, with the rest retrieved from reference TRBV5-4 and TRBJ1-4, is ETGVTQSPTHLIKTRGQQVTLRCSSQSGHNTVSWYQQALGQGPQFIFQYYREEENGRGNFPPRFSGLQFPNYSSELNVNALELDDSALYLCASSPAREKLFFGSGTQLSVL.

V is TRBV18 and J is TRBJ2-5; D uncertain. Germline assignment: CDR1 KGHSH and CDR2 LQKENI. V was pared by 6 bases and J by 5 bases, with 13 bases between. CDR3 length: 13 residues. CDR3 in amino acids: CASSQSNYETQYF. The CDR3 nucleotides read TGTGCCAGCTCTCAAAGCAATTACGAGACCCAGTACTTC.

V is TRBV5-5 and J is TRBJ2-5, with D perhaps TRBD1 (6 bases). The V end was cut by 4 bases, the J end by 5 bases, with 18 bases between. Germline values: CDR1 SGHKS, CDR2 YYEKEE (reference sequence). CDR3 length: 15 residues. The CDR3 region is CASSVQQGRLETQYF. CDR3 nucleotides: TGTGCCAGCAGCGTCCAACAGGGTCGGTTGGAGACCCAGTACTTC.

The CDR3 region has the DNA TGTGCCAGCAGTTCCTCCTCGACAGGGAGGTCCGGGGAGCTGTTTTTT. Encoded protein: CASSSSSTGRSGELFF. This sequence joins TRBV6-6 and TRBJ2-2; a possible D gene is TRBD1 (7 bases). V was pared by 4 bases and J by 6 bases, with 18 bases between. The germline V gene encodes CDR1 MNHNY and CDR2 SVGAGI (reference sequence). The length of the CDR3 is 16 residues.

This clone showed up just once. The chain uses TRBV7-2 and TRBJ2-3; no reliable D call. Trimming stripped 1 base from V and 4 bases from J, with 12 bases between. Looked up from germline, CDR1 is SGHTA and CDR2 is FQGNSA. The CDR3 extends over 15 amino acids. This CDR3 reads CASSLGAGTPDTQYF. DNA of the CDR3: TGTGCCAGCAGCTTAGGGGCTGGCACCCCAGATACGCAGTATTTT.

This clone came up once. The chain joins TRBV10-1 to TRBJ2-2; D remains ambiguous. The CDR3 is made up of 13 amino acids. Trimming removed 7 bases at V and 7 bases at J, with 13 bases between. Germline CDR1 reads WNHNN; CDR2 reads SYGVQD (reference sequence). DNA for the CDR3: TGCGCCAGCAAGGAGAATGTAGGCGGGGAGCTGTTTTTT. It translates to CASKENVGGELFF.

This clone has a single count. The chain joins TRBV4-2 to TRBJ2-3; D unclear. Germline V lookup: CDR1 LGHNA, CDR2 YNFKEQ. The CDR3 totals 12 residues. V was shortened by 6 bases and J by 2 bases, with 6 bases between the two germline ends. CDR3 region: CASRENTDTQYF. CDR3 bases: TGTGCCAGCAGGGAGAACACAGATACGCAGTATTTT.

The rearrangement joins TRBV6-1 to TRBJ2-3, with no clear D. This CDR3 spans 16 amino acids. Trimming shortened V by 2 bases and J by 1 base, and 13 bases separated the two germline ends. Germline CDR1 and CDR2: MNHNS and SASEGT. The CDR3 sequence: CASSEWRKTGTDTQYF. For the CDR3, the DNA is TGTGCCAGCAGTGAATGGCGGAAGACCGGCACAGATACGCAGTATTTT.

For this clone: Other DNA sequences in this sample translate to the same CDR3. CDR3 bases: TGCGCCAGCAGCTTTTCAGGCACTAGCACAGATACGCAGTATTTT. This gives the protein CASSFSGTSTDTQYF. The genes are TRBV5-1 and TRBJ2-3; no clear D gene. Germline V CDR1 and CDR2: SGHRS, YFSETQ. The V gene lost 2 bases and the J gene lost 0 bases, with 10 bases spanning the gap. This CDR3 is 15 amino acids long.

The chain is built from TRBV28 and TRBJ2-7; a weak D match, TRBD2 (7 bases). Trimming removed 5 bases from V and 10 bases from J, with 24 bases in between. The CDR3 sequence is 15 residues long. Germline assignment: CDR1 MDHEN and CDR2 SYDVKM. The CDR3 nucleotides read TGTGCCAGCAGTCGGGGGGCAGGGGAGCTCAATCCCCAGTACTTC. Amino acid sequence: CASSRGAGELNPQYF. Looking up the rest from reference TRBV28 and TRBJ2-7 gives the full variable domain: DVKVTQSSRYLVKRTGEKVFLECVQDMDHENMFWYRQDPGLGLRLIYFSYDVKMKEKGDIPEGYSVSREKKERFSLILESASTNQTSMYLCASSRGAGELNPQYFGPGTRLTVT.

This rearrangement joins TRBV18 to TRBJ2-3, with 8 bases identical to TRBD1. The germline gives CDR1 KGHSH, CDR2 LQKENI. The CDR3 runs to 17 residues. V was pared by 5 bases and J by 3 bases, with 13 bases of the junction left unmatched. CDR3 sequence (DNA): TGTGCCAGCTCAGTCGACTCTCAGGGGGCAGGGACAGATACGCAGTATTTT. Amino acid sequence: CASSVDSQGAGTDTQYF.

This clone appeared once. The chain joins TRBV5-4 to TRBJ2-1, with D possibly TRBD2 on 5 matching bases. V was trimmed by 4 bases and J by 7 bases, leaving 24 bases between them. The CDR3 consists of 17 residues. Germline V lookup: CDR1 SGHNT, CDR2 YYREEE (reference sequence). This CDR3 is CASSIPSPGIGENEQFF. DNA for the CDR3: TGTGCCAGCAGCATCCCCTCCCCGGGCATCGGGGAGAATGAGCAGTTCTTC.

The genes are TRBV19 and TRBJ2-7, with 10 bases fitting TRBD1. The V gene's germline CDR1 is LNHDA and CDR2 SQIVND (reference sequence). The CDR3 extends over 16 amino acids. V was clipped by 2 bases and J by 2 bases; unmatched bases: 6. The CDR3 DNA reads TGTGCCAGTAGTATACAACCCGGGACAGGGGCCTACGAGCAGTACTTC. The encoded protein is CASSIQPGTGAYEQYF. The full variable domain, completed using reference TRBV19 and TRBJ2-7, is DGGITQSPKYLFRKEGQNVTLSCEQNLNHDAMYWYRQDPGQGLRLIYYSQIVNDFQKGDIAEGYSVSREKKESFPLTVTSAQKNPTAFYLCASSIQPGTGAYEQYFGPGTRLTVT.